The 3 T cell receptor beta chains below come from one sample, sequenced in a study of T cell repertoires in cytomegalovirus infection. In TCRdb, the reads were re-called with MiXCR into one record per CDR3 protein. The sample contains more than 650,000 distinct CDR3 sequences, roughly a third of which appear only once. What was sequenced was PBMCs. The receptors shown here come from a human donor in good health (CMV status not recorded). Some clones in this sample may be carry-over from other donors' samples.

The chain employs TRBV5-1 and TRBJ2-2; 7 bases match TRBD2. This CDR3 contains 16 residues. Germline V gives CDR1 SGHRS, CDR2 YFSETQ. The V gene end was trimmed by 3 bases and the J gene end by 1 base; junction bases not matched to a gene: 6. For the CDR3, the DNA is TGCGCCAGCAGCTCCGGGACTACACAGAACACCGGGGAGCTGTTTTTT. It yields the protein CASSSGTTQNTGELFF.

This clonotype appeared a few times. This chain links TRBV28 with TRBJ2-7; no definite D call. V gave up 0 bases and J gave up 5 bases, with 8 bases separating them. This CDR3 spans 13 amino acids. Germline V lookup: CDR1 MDHEN, CDR2 SYDVKM. DNA for the CDR3: TGTGCCAGCAGTTTATGGGGAAGGGACGAGCAGTACTTC. This codes for CASSLWGRDEQYF.

This clonotype showed up many times. V and J are TRBV28 and TRBJ1-6; the D is unclear. Deletions cut 7 bases from V and 1 base from J, with 14 bases between. Per germline, CDR1 MDHEN and CDR2 SYDVKM. The CDR3 loop spans 16 amino acids. The CDR3 DNA sequence: TGTGCCAGCATAGGGATCGATGCATCCTATAATTCACCCCTCCACTTT. Residues: CASIGIDASYNSPLHF.